What follows are 16 T cell receptor beta chains derived from one specimen sequenced in a study of T and B cells in COVID-19 patients. TRB rearrangements were amplified by multiplex PCR with BIOMED2 TRB-A/B primers. Via MiXCR, TCRdb re-called the multiplex PCR reads, giving one row per CDR3 protein. This table holds about 15,000 distinct CDR3 sequences, under 30% found once. Each TRB amplification used roughly 240-550 ng of genomic DNA from blood. The sequencing sample was made of blood. The receptors come from a human donor who had recovered from COVID-19.

This clonotype was detected a few times. The chain carries TRBV6-2 or TRBV6-3 and TRBJ1-1; D gene ambiguous. CDR1 is MNHEY, CDR2 SVGEGT, per germline. The CDR3 is 11 amino acids. Trimming pared 5 bases from V and 8 bases from J, leaving 9 bases between. CDR3 in amino acids: CASSHIREAFF. The CDR3 DNA sequence: TGTGCCAGCAGTCATATAAGGGAAGCTTTCTTT.

The chain joins TRBV19 to TRBJ2-2, with 7 bases that match TRBD2. V lost 0 bases to trimming and J lost 10 bases; unmatched junction nucleotides: 11. Germline V gene data show CDR1 as LNHDA and CDR2 as SQIVND (reference sequence). The CDR3 length is 16 residues. The CDR3 DNA follows: TGTGCCAGTAGTATAGATCGGCGGGAGAGTATCCCGGAGCTGTTTTTT. As protein: CASSIDRRESIPELFF.

This clonotype has a handful of counts. The gene calls are TRBV20-1 and TRBJ1-1; unclear D gene. This CDR3 has 14 amino acids. Germline V gene lookup returns CDR1 DFQATT and CDR2 SNEGSKA (reference sequence). The germline V and J ends were trimmed by 1 base and 0 bases, with 9 bases remaining between them. The CDR3 sequence: CSARASNLNTEAFF. CDR3 sequence (DNA): TGCAGTGCTAGAGCGAGTAATCTGAACACTGAAGCTTTCTTT.

The V gene is TRBV7-9, the J gene TRBJ2-2; D possibly corresponds to TRBD1 (6 bases). Germline assignment: CDR1 SEHNR and CDR2 FQNEAQ (reference sequence). V lost 8 bases, J lost 7 bases, and 11 bases lay in between. The CDR3 covers 12 residues. CDR3 coding DNA: TGTGCCAGCCCACAGGGAAGCGGGGAGCTGTTTTTT. The encoded protein is CASPQGSGELFF.

The V gene is TRBV12-3 or TRBV12-4, the J gene TRBJ2-6; 8 nucleotides match TRBD2. V lost 6 bases, J lost 4 bases, and 2 bases stayed unmatched. CDR3 length: 14 amino acids. The CDR3 protein is CASSSGGGANVLTF. DNA of the CDR3: TGTGCCAGCAGCTCGGGGGGGGGGGCCAACGTCCTGACTTTC.

This clonotype was detected ten times or more. This chain connects TRBV5-4 to TRBJ2-7, with TRBD1 matching over 7 bases. CDR1 and CDR2 from the germline V gene are SGHNT and YYREEE (reference sequence). V shed 3 bases and J 3 bases; nucleotides not matched to a gene: 6. The CDR3 covers 14 residues. CDR3 coding DNA: TGTGCCAGCAGCTCCTCTGCAGGGGGCTACGAGCAGTACTTC. This codes for CASSSSAGGYEQYF.

The CDR3 spells CASSLVRTGTAGYTF. CDR3 nucleotides: TGTGCCAGCAGTTTAGTACGGACAGGGACGGCTGGCTACACCTTC. V gene TRBV12-3 or TRBV12-4 combines with J gene TRBJ1-2; TRBD1 matches 8 bases. The CDR3 has 15 residues. J was trimmed by 7 bases and V by 1 base; bases with no gene match: 8.

Many counts were recorded for this clonotype. The V and J genes are TRBV6-5 and TRBJ2-5, with 10 bases aligning to TRBD1. CDR3 size: 15 residues. Germline V gene sequence: CDR1 MNHEY, CDR2 SVGAGI. The V gene end was trimmed by 4 bases and the J gene end by 5 bases; junction bases not matched to a gene: 7. The CDR3 reads CASSWGQGLTETQYF. The CDR3, as DNA: TGTGCCAGCAGTTGGGGACAGGGGTTAACGGAGACCCAGTACTTC.

This chain uses TRBV12-3 or TRBV12-4 with TRBJ2-4; no clear D. V dropped 6 bases and J dropped 6 bases, with 12 bases sitting between them. This CDR3 spans 13 amino acids. CDR3 DNA sequence: TGTGCCAGCAGCCGCGGCGGCAGAAACATTCAGTACTTC. Protein product: CASSRGGRNIQYF.

This clonotype is labeled as medium-sized. The chain recombines TRBV18 with TRBJ2-3; perhaps TRBD1 as D (5 bases). The length of the CDR3 is 14 residues. The V gene's germline CDR1 is KGHSH and CDR2 LQKENI. Trimming took off 3 bases at V and 2 bases at J, with 9 bases between the two ends. This CDR3 reads CASSPGLNTDTQYF. The CDR3 region has the DNA TGTGCCAGCTCACCGGGGCTTAACACAGATACGCAGTATTTT.

The chain joins TRBV2 to TRBJ2-1, with D perhaps being TRBD1 or TRBD2 (5 bases each). Germline CDR1 reads SNHLY; CDR2 reads FYNNEI. Deletions cut 6 bases from V and 3 bases from J, with 9 bases between. This CDR3 contains 13 residues. The CDR3 spells CASRLDSYNEQFF. As DNA, the CDR3 is TGTGCCAGCAGACTAGACAGCTACAATGAGCAGTTCTTC.

This clonotype is classed as medium-sized. The chain carries TRBV18 and TRBJ2-3; D unresolved. Germline V lookup: CDR1 KGHSH, CDR2 LQKENI. CDR3 length equals 12 residues. V gave up 5 bases and J gave up 1 base, with 4 bases separating them. CDR3 DNA sequence: TGTGCCAGCTCAGTCGGCACAGATACGCAGTATTTT. Its translation is CASSVGTDTQYF.

This clonotype has more than one count but fewer than ten. The chain links TRBV6-2 or TRBV6-3 to TRBJ1-2; D may be TRBD1 (6 bases). The V end lost 7 bases, the J end lost 2 bases, and 11 bases lay between the germline ends. Germline CDR1 is MNHEY and CDR2 is SVGEGT. CDR3 size: 13 residues. The CDR3 DNA is TGTGCCAGCACCAAGGGGGTGAACTATGGCTACACCTTC. Its protein is CASTKGVNYGYTF.

The chain has TRBV19 and TRBJ2-7; 11 bases are a match to TRBD2. The CDR3 runs 14 residues. The germline V gene has CDR1 LNHDA and CDR2 SQIVND (reference sequence). The J segment lost 6 bases and the V segment lost 10 bases, leaving 11 bases of the junction unmatched. CDR3 bases: TGTGCCACTACTATTCTAGCGGGGGGCGGCGAGCAGTACTTC. Translation gives CATTILAGGGEQYF.

By proportion, this clonotype is medium-sized (0.01 to 0.1%). The chain links TRBV6-6 to TRBJ1-2; D remains unclear. The length of the CDR3 is 14 residues. V shed 2 bases and J shed 4 bases, with 11 bases lying between them. Germline assignment: CDR1 MNHNY and CDR2 SVGAGI (reference sequence). DNA of the CDR3: TGTGCCAGCAGTTACCCTGGATTCGGCTATGGCTACACCTTC. Protein sequence: CASSYPGFGYGYTF.

This clonotype came up a few times. The V call is TRBV10-1, the J call TRBJ2-3, with D tentatively TRBD1 (5 bases). The CDR3 runs to 11 residues. Germline V gene sequence: CDR1 WNHNN, CDR2 SYGVQD (reference sequence). V gave up 6 bases and J gave up 9 bases, with 10 bases separating them. CDR3 sequence (DNA): TGCGCCAGCAGCTATCAGGGAACGCAGTATTTT. Translation: CASSYQGTQYF.